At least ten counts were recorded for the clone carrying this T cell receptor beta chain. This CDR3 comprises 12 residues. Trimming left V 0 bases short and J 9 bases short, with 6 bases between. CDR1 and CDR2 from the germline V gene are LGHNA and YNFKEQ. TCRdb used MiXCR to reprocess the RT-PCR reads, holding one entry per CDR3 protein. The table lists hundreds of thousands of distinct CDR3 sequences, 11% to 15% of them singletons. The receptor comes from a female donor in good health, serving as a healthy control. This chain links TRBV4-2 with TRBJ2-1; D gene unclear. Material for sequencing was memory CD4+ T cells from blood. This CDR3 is CASSQDTSEQFF. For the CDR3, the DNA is TGTGCCAGCAGCCAAGATACAAGTGAGCAGTTCTTC.